The 9 T cell receptor beta chains given below trace back to one sample, sequenced in a study of blood T cell repertoires in COVID-19. Assay used: immunoSEQ multiplex PCR; TCRdb lists only in-frame clones, some missing. Here the sample spans approximately 91,000 clones, 75% to 85% being singletons. Material: peripheral blood. The origin of the receptors is a woman aged 80 or over with acute or convalescent COVID-19.

This clone was seen once. The chain joins TRBV4-1 to TRBJ2-3; TRBD2 matches at 8 bases. The CDR3 covers 14 residues. Germline CDR1 reads MGHRA; CDR2 reads YSYEKL. Losses at the gene ends were 3 bases for V and 13 bases for J; bases not matched to a gene: 12. The CDR3 loop reads CASSHPDELAEEYF. CDR3 DNA: TGCGCCAGCAGCCATCCTGACGAACTAGCGGAAGAGTATTTT.

This clone is a singleton in its sample. The V call is TRBV30, the J call TRBJ1-1; 8 positions agree with TRBD1. The CDR3 sequence is 14 residues long. The trim removed 0 bases at V and 8 bases at J, leaving 8 bases unmatched. Germline lookup yields CDR1 GTSNPN and CDR2 SVGIG (reference sequence). The CDR3 loop is CAWSVTGQALEAFF. In DNA form, the CDR3 reads TGTGCCTGGAGTGTCACGGGACAGGCCTTGGAAGCTTTCTTT.

This clone was picked up a small number of times. This chain uses TRBV3-1 (or the pseudogene TRBV3-2) with TRBJ2-1; 9 bases are shared with TRBD2. With 1 base clipped from V and 4 bases from J, the junction kept 2 bases outside the gene matches. The CDR3 runs 15 residues. CDR1 is LGHDT and CDR2 is YNNKEL in the germline V gene (reference sequence). The CDR3 nucleotides are TGTGCCAGCAGCCAAGCAGCGGGGGGATACAATGAGCAGTTCTTC. As protein: CASSQAAGGYNEQFF.

In nucleotides, the CDR3 is TGTGCCAGTAGCCCTGGACAGGGGGCGACTTACGAGCAGTACTTC. It specifies CASSPGQGATYEQYF. This chain joins TRBV19 and TRBJ2-7, with 11 bases fitting TRBD1. Germline values: CDR1 LNHDA, CDR2 SQIVND (reference sequence). V lost 6 bases, J lost 4 bases, and 8 bases stayed unmatched. The CDR3 totals 15 residues.

The chain carries TRBV11-3 and TRBJ2-5, with D possibly matching TRBD2 (8 bases). Trimming removed 3 bases from V and 6 bases from J, with 23 bases in between. Germline V lookup: CDR1 SGHNT, CDR2 YENEEA. The CDR3 consists of 17 residues. The CDR3 DNA is TGTGCCAGCAGCTTTGGCCAGGGGGGAGCGGGGGCGAAGACCCAGTACTTC. This sequence encodes CASSFGQGGAGAKTQYF.

The chain is built from TRBV30 and TRBJ2-6; unclear D gene. CDR3 length: 14 amino acids. V was pared by 4 bases and J by 2 bases, with 9 bases between. The germline V gene has CDR1 GTSNPN and CDR2 SVGIG (reference sequence). Here the CDR3 reads CAWKSEAGANVLTF. CDR3 nucleotide sequence: TGTGCCTGGAAATCTGAGGCTGGGGCCAACGTCCTGACTTTC.

V and J are TRBV30 and TRBJ2-1; 12 nucleotides line up with TRBD2. The CDR3 extends over 16 amino acids. Germline loops: CDR1 GTSNPN, CDR2 SVGIG (reference sequence). V shed 5 bases, J shed 12 bases, and the junction held 17 bases outside the gene matches. The CDR3 region is CAWVPSGLAGGALQFF. DNA for the CDR3: TGTGCCTGGGTACCCTCGGGCCTAGCGGGGGGGGCTCTGCAGTTCTTC.

Here the CDR3 reads CASSQERQREEKLFF. The CDR3 DNA reads TGTGCCAGCAGCCAAGAAAGACAGAGAGAAGAAAAACTGTTTTTT. The chain carries TRBV4-2 and TRBJ1-4, with D possibly being TRBD1 (5 bases). Deletions cut 0 bases from V and 8 bases from J, with 13 bases between. The CDR3 totals 15 residues. Per germline, CDR1 LGHNA and CDR2 YNFKEQ.

This sequence joins TRBV19 and TRBJ1-1, with 7 nucleotides matching TRBD1. The CDR3 contains 15 residues. After removal of 7 bases from V and 0 bases from J, the junction contained 8 bases not matched to a gene. Germline loops: CDR1 LNHDA, CDR2 SQIVND (reference sequence). The CDR3 nucleotides are TGTGCCAGTACCAACTGGGACAGCTTGAACACTGAAGCTTTCTTT. It translates to CASTNWDSLNTEAFF. Full variable domain (missing parts from reference TRBV19 and TRBJ1-1): DGGITQSPKYLFRKEGQNVTLSCEQNLNHDAMYWYRQDPGQGLRLIYYSQIVNDFQKGDIAEGYSVSREKKESFPLTVTSAQKNPTAFYLCASTNWDSLNTEAFFGQGTRLTVV.